Shown below are 18 T cell receptor beta chains from a single sample sequenced in a study of blood T cell repertoires in COVID-19. The table came from immunoSEQ multiplex PCR; TCRdb's copy has only in-frame clones and leaves some out. This sample has about 350,000 clones, with around 87% found just once. The sample taken for sequencing was peripheral blood. The receptor set was obtained from a woman aged 50 to 60 with COVID-19, enrolled during active disease.

The chain is built from TRBV7-2 and TRBJ2-3; 7 nucleotides match TRBD1. The CDR3 totals 13 residues. Germline V gives CDR1 SGHTA, CDR2 FQGNSA. V shed 5 bases, J shed 3 bases, and the junction held 2 bases outside the gene matches. CDR3 coding DNA: TGTGCCAGCAGCGTACAGGGGACAGATACGCAGTATTTT. This codes for CASSVQGTDTQYF.

This clone was seen a few times. This sequence joins TRBV4-2 and TRBJ2-1; 12 bases map to TRBD2. V lost 3 bases to trimming and J lost 3 bases; unmatched junction nucleotides: 0. This CDR3 region has 15 residues. Germline V gene data show CDR1 as LGHNA and CDR2 as YNFKEQ. DNA of the CDR3: TGTGCCAGCAGCCAGACTAGCGGGAGCTACAATGAGCAGTTCTTC. Amino acid sequence: CASSQTSGSYNEQFF.

This CDR3 reads CASTEMAGGDTEAFF. In nucleotides, the CDR3 is TGTGCCAGCACCGAAATGGCAGGGGGCGACACTGAAGCTTTCTTT. The chain carries TRBV2 and TRBJ1-1, with 8 bases that match TRBD1. V dropped 7 bases and J dropped 3; count of bases not matched to a gene: 10. CDR3 length equals 15 residues. From germline, CDR1 is SNHLY and CDR2 FYNNEI.

The genes are TRBV14 and TRBJ2-2; 9 nucleotides match TRBD1. The CDR3 is made up of 17 amino acids. Germline loops: CDR1 SGHDN, CDR2 FVKESK. The ends lost 4 bases at V and 6 bases at J; junction bases unmatched: 12. The CDR3 here is CASSRLDGTGKSGELFF. CDR3 bases: TGTGCCAGCAGCCGATTGGATGGGACAGGGAAGTCCGGGGAGCTGTTTTTT.

The rearrangement links TRBV7-2 to TRBJ2-1; TRBD2 matches at 7 bases. Trimming took 5 bases from V and 3 from J; bases not matched to a gene: 7. The CDR3 is 15 amino acids. Germline loops: CDR1 SGHTA, CDR2 FQGNSA. CDR3 residues: CASSQARTSYNEQFF. The CDR3 DNA reads as TGTGCCAGCAGCCAAGCCCGGACTAGCTACAATGAGCAGTTCTTC.

The genes are TRBV30 and TRBJ2-3; 9 bases line up with TRBD2. The CDR3 spans 17 residues. V trimming: 2 bases; J trimming: 0 bases; junction bases outside the gene matches: 9. Germline lookup yields CDR1 GTSNPN and CDR2 SVGIG (reference sequence). CDR3 sequence reads: CAWSPLLAGFSTDTQYF. The DNA of the CDR3 is TGTGCCTGGAGTCCGCTTCTAGCGGGGTTCAGCACAGATACGCAGTATTTT.

This clone was seen a single time. The V and J genes are TRBV18 and TRBJ2-3, with 10 bases aligning to TRBD1. CDR3 length: 16 residues. V trimming: 2 bases; J trimming: 1 base; junction bases outside the gene matches: 3. CDR1 and CDR2 from the germline V gene are KGHSH and LQKENI. The CDR3 region has the DNA TGTGCCAGCTCACCAAGACAGGGGGCCCGCACAGATACGCAGTATTTT. Protein sequence: CASSPRQGARTDTQYF.

The chain links TRBV7-6 to TRBJ2-1; D might be TRBD1 (5 bases). CDR1 and CDR2 (germline): SGHVS, FNYEAQ. This CDR3 has 15 residues. Trimming shortened V by 8 bases and J by 0 bases, and 14 bases separated the two germline ends. The CDR3 loop reads CASHKRGGSYNEQFF. CDR3 DNA sequence: TGTGCCAGCCACAAAAGGGGCGGCTCCTACAATGAGCAGTTCTTC.

The genes are TRBV5-1 and TRBJ1-2; D ambiguous. The CDR3 covers 14 residues. The V end was cut by 0 bases, the J end by 1 base, with 7 bases between. The germline V gene encodes CDR1 SGHRS and CDR2 YFSETQ. The CDR3 sequence is CASSLGLYNYGYTF. Here the CDR3 DNA reads TGCGCCAGCAGCTTGGGTCTATATAACTATGGCTACACCTTC.

The rearrangement joins TRBV27 to TRBJ2-1; D unresolved. The CDR3 sequence is 17 residues long. Germline loops: CDR1 MNHEY, CDR2 SMNVEV (reference sequence). V lost 2 bases and J lost 0, with 14 bases in between. The CDR3 DNA reads TGTGCCAGCAGTTTACTGCCCTATGATAGCTCCTACAATGAGCAGTTCTTC. Its protein is CASSLLPYDSSYNEQFF.

The CDR3 nucleotides are TGTGCCAGCAGCTTAACTCTAGCGGGAGGGGCAGATACGCAGTATTTT. Protein sequence: CASSLTLAGGADTQYF. V is TRBV13 and J is TRBJ2-3; 12 nucleotides align to TRBD2. CDR3 length: 16 amino acids. CDR1 is PRHDT, CDR2 FYEKMQ, per germline (reference sequence). V gave up 2 bases and J gave up 4 bases; unmatched junction bases: 4.

V and J are TRBV19 and TRBJ2-1; 10 bases fit TRBD2. The CDR3 covers 15 residues. CDR1 LNHDA and CDR2 SQIVND come from the germline V gene (reference sequence). Germline trimming cut 8 bases from V and 0 bases from J; bases unmatched to any gene: 4. CDR3 residues: CASEWTSGSYNEQFF. In DNA form, the CDR3 reads TGTGCCAGTGAATGGACTAGCGGCTCCTACAATGAGCAGTTCTTC.

This CDR3 is CASSQAGGAKNIQYF. CDR3 DNA: TGCGCCAGCAGCCAAGCTGGCGGAGCCAAAAACATTCAGTACTTC. The chain joins TRBV4-1 to TRBJ2-4, with unresolved D. Germline CDR1 MGHRA, CDR2 YSYEKL. The CDR3 is made up of 15 amino acids. Trimming stripped 1 base from V and 0 bases from J, with 7 bases between.

The chain joins TRBV7-2 to TRBJ1-4; the match to TRBD1 covers 9 bases. The CDR3 has 14 amino acids. The V gene's germline CDR1 is SGHTA and CDR2 FQGNSA. V trimming: 4 bases; J trimming: 7 bases; junction bases outside the gene matches: 4. This CDR3 reads CASSSPGQGEKLFF. The CDR3 DNA is TGTGCCAGCAGCTCGCCGGGACAGGGTGAAAAACTGTTTTTT.

The CDR3 is CASSLFSGGVQETQYF. The CDR3 nucleotides read TGCGCCAGCAGCTTGTTTTCAGGGGGCGTACAAGAGACCCAGTACTTC. The V call is TRBV5-1, the J call TRBJ2-5; TRBD1 matches at 8 bases. CDR3 length: 16 amino acids. Germline V gene sequence: CDR1 SGHRS, CDR2 YFSETQ. The trim removed 1 base at V and 2 bases at J, leaving 7 bases unmatched.

The chain carries TRBV6-5 and TRBJ2-2; 7 nucleotides agree with TRBD1. Losses at the gene ends were 7 bases for V and 4 bases for J; bases not matched to a gene: 6. Germline V gives CDR1 MNHEY, CDR2 SVGAGI. CDR3 length equals 14 residues. CDR3 protein: CASIKPGGTGELFF. The CDR3 DNA reads TGTGCCAGCATAAAACCAGGGGGCACCGGGGAGCTGTTTTTT.

The CDR3 DNA follows: TGTGCCAGCAGCTTAGAGGGGAATCTGGTTGAGACCCAGTACTTC. Amino acids: CASSLEGNLVETQYF. The chain couples TRBV11-1 to TRBJ2-5; D is possibly TRBD1 (5 bases). Between the trimmed V and J ends, which lost 1 base and 5 bases, there was a span of 14 bases. CDR3 length equals 15 residues. In germline, CDR1 is SGHAT, CDR2 FQDESV (reference sequence).

This clone was detected once. This chain uses TRBV19 with TRBJ2-6; possible D gene TRBD2, 5 bases. Germline CDR1 and CDR2: LNHDA and SQIVND (reference sequence). Trimming left V 5 bases short and J 2 bases short, with 16 bases between. The CDR3 loop spans 17 amino acids. CDR3 in amino acids: CASSPRGLDPGANVLTF. CDR3 nucleotides: TGTGCCAGTAGTCCCCGGGGTTTGGACCCTGGGGCCAACGTCCTGACTTTC.